This T cell receptor (beta chain) was found in a study of blood T cell repertoires in COVID-19. Overall study: The United States, Italy and Spain supplied acute and convalescent COVID-19 samples. T cells, B-cell-depleted T cells, or PBMCs supplied cDNA or gDNA.

As originally analysed: The authors estimated nucleated cell counts from reference gene primer amplification. The data were produced by immunoSEQ multiplex PCR, yet TCRdb's version contains in-frame clones alone and is incomplete. V and J calls and clone size are as listed in that table; D and trimming were resolved from the DNA. The table has more than 150,000 clones, 84% seen once. The CDR3 extends over 18 amino acids. CDR1 SQVTM and CDR2 ANQGSEA come from the germline V gene. Germline trimming cut 5 bases from V and 0 bases from J; bases unmatched to any gene: 15. In this sample, this clone turned up once.

The chain is built from TRBV29-1 and TRBJ2-7; TRBD1 matches at 11 bases. The clonotype was recovered from a man aged 18 to 29 with active or convalescent COVID-19. Material for sequencing was peripheral blood. In nucleotides, the CDR3 is TGCAGCGTTACATACCGCCGCGGACAGGGGGCAACCTCCTACGAGCAGTACTTC. Protein sequence: CSVTYRRGQGATSYEQYF.